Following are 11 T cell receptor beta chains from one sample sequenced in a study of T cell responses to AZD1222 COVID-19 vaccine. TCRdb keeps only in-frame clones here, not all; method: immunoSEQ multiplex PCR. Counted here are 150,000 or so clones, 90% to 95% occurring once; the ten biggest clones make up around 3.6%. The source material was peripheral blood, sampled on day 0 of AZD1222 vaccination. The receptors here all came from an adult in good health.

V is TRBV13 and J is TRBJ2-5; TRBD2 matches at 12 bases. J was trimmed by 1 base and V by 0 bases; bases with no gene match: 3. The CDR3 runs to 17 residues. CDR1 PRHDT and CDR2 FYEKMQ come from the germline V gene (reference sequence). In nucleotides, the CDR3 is TGTGCCAGCAGCTTAGGAGGGGGACTAGCGGGCCAAGAGACCCAGTACTTC. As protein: CASSLGGGLAGQETQYF.

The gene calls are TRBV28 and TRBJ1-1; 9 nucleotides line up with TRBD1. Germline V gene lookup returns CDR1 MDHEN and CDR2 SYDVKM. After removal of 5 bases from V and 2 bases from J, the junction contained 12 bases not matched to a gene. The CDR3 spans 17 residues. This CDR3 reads CASSPEVGQGYNTEAFF. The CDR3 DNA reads TGTGCCAGCAGTCCAGAGGTGGGACAGGGATACAACACTGAAGCTTTCTTT.

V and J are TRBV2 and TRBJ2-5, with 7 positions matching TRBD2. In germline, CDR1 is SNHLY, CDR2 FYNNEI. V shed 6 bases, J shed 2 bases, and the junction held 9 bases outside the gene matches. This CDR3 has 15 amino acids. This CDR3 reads CASRNDERGQETQYF. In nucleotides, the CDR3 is TGTGCCAGCAGAAATGATGAGCGGGGTCAAGAGACCCAGTACTTC. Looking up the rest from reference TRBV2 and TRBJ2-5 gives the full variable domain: EPEVTQTPSHQVTQMGQEVILRCVPISNHLYFYWYRQILGQKVEFLVSFYNNEISEKSEIFDDQFSVERPDGSNFTLKIRSTKLEDSAMYFCASRNDERGQETQYFGPGTRLLVL.

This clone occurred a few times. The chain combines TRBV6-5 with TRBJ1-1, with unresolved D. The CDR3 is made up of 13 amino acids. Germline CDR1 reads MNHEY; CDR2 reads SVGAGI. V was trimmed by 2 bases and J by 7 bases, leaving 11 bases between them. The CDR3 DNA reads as TGTGCCAGCAGTTACCGGTTGGCAGATGAAGCTTTCTTT. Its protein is CASSYRLADEAFF.

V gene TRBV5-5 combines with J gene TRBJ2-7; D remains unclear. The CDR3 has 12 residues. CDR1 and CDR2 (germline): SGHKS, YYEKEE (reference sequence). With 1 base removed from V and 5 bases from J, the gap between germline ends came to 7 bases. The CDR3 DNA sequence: TGTGCCAGCAGCTTGAGACGGAACGAGCAGTACTTC. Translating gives CASSLRRNEQYF.

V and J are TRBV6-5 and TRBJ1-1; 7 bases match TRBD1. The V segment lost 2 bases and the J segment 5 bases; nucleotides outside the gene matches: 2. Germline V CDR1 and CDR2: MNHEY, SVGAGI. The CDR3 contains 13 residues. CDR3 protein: CASSYGRGTEAFF. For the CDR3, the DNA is TGTGCCAGCAGTTACGGCAGGGGGACTGAAGCTTTCTTT.

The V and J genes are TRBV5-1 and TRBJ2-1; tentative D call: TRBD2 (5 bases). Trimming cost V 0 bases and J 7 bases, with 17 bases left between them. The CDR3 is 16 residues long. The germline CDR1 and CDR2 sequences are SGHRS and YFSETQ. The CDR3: CASSLEVVGVRNEQFF. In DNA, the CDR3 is TGCGCCAGCAGCTTGGAAGTAGTGGGAGTAAGGAATGAGCAGTTCTTC.

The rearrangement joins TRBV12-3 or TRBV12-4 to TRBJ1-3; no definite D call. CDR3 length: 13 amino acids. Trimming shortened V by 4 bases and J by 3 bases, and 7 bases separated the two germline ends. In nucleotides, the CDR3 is TGTGCCAGCAGTTCTTACGGTGGAAACACCATATATTTT. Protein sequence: CASSSYGGNTIYF.

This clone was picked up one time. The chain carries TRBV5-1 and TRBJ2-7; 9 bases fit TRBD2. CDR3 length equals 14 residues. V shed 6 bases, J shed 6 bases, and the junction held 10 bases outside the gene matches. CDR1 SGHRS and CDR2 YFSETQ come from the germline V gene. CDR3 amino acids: CASTRLAGFLEQYF. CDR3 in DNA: TGCGCCAGCACGAGGCTAGCGGGATTTCTCGAGCAGTACTTC.

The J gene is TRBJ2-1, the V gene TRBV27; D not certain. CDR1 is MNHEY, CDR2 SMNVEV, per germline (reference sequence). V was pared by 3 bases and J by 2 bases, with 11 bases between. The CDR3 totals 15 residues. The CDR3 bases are TGTGCCAGCAGTTTGACTCCCCGGACCTACAATGAGCAGTTCTTC. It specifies CASSLTPRTYNEQFF.

The CDR3 loop reads CASSPLSVLTFQFF. The CDR3 DNA reads as TGTGCCAGCAGCCCCCTCTCCGTACTAACCTTTCAGTTCTTC. The V call is TRBV3-1 (or the pseudogene TRBV3-2), the J call TRBJ2-1; D is ambiguous. The germline V gene encodes CDR1 LGHDT and CDR2 YNNKEL (reference sequence). V was trimmed by 4 bases and J by 13 bases, leaving 20 bases between them. CDR3 length: 14 residues.